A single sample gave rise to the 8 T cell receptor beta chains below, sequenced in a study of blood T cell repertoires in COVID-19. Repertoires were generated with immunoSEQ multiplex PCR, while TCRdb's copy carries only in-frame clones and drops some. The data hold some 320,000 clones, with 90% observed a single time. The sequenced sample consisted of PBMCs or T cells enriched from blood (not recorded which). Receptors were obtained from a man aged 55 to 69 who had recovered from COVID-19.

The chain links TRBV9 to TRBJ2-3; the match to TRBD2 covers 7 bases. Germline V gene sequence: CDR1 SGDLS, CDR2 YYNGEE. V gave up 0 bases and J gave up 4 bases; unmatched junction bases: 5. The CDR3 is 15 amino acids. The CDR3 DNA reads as TGTGCCAGCAGCGTAGTCCCAGGACTAGCAGATACGCAGTATTTT. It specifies CASSVVPGLADTQYF.

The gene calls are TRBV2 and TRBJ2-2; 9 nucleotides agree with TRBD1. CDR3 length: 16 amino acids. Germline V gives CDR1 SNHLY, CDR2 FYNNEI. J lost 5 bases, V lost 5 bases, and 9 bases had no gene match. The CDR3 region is CASSWAGQGRTGELFF. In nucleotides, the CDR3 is TGTGCCAGCAGTTGGGCGGGACAGGGTCGTACCGGGGAGCTGTTTTTT.

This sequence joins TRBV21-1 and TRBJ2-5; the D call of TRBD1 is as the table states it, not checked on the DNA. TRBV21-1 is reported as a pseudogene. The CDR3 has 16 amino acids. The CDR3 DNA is TGTGCCAGCAGCAATAAAAGGACAGGGCGAAGGGAGACCCAGTACTTC. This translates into CASSNKRTGRRETQYF.

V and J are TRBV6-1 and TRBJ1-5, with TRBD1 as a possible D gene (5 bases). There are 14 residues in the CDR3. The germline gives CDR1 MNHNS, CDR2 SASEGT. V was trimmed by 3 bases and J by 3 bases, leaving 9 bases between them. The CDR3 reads CASSERTPNQPQHF. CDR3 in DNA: TGTGCCAGCAGTGAGCGGACACCCAATCAGCCCCAGCATTTT.

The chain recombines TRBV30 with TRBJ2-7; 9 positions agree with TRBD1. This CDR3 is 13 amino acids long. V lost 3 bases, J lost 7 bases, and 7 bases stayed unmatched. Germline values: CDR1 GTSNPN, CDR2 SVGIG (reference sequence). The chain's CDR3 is CAWRGTGPFEQYF. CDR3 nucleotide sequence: TGTGCCTGGAGGGGGACAGGGCCCTTTGAGCAGTACTTC. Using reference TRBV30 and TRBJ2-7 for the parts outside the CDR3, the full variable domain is SQTIHQWPATLVQPVGSPLSLECTVEGTSNPNLYWYRQAAGRGLQLLFYSVGIGQISSEVPQNLSASRPQDRQFILSSKKLLLSDSGFYLCAWRGTGPFEQYFGPGTRLTVT.

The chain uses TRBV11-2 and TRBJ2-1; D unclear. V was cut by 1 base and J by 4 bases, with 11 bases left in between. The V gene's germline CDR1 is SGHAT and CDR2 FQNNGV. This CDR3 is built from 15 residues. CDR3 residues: CASSLAATMYNEQFF. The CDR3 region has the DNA TGTGCCAGCAGCTTAGCTGCTACGATGTACAATGAGCAGTTCTTC.

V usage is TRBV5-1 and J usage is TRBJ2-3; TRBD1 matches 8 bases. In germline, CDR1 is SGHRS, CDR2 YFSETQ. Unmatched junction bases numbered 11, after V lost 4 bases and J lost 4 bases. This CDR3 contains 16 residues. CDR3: CASSTQGAAPPDTQYF. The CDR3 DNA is TGCGCCAGCAGCACCCAGGGGGCTGCCCCCCCAGATACGCAGTATTTT.

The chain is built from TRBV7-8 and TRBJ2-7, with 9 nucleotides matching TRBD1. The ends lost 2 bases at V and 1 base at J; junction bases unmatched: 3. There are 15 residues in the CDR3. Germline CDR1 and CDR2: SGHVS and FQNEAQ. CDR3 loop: CASSLTGTGSYEQYF. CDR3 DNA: TGTGCCAGCAGCTTAACCGGGACAGGGTCCTACGAGCAGTACTTC.